Below, 23 T cell receptor beta chains from the same sample are listed, as sequenced in a study of radiotherapy plus CTLA-4 blockade in lung cancer. The protocol was immunoSEQ multiplex PCR, while the TCRdb copy is restricted to in-frame clones and leaves out a portion. In the table there are tens of thousands of clones, around 85% of which are singletons. This material consisted of peripheral blood, taken from a patient treated with radiotherapy plus ipilimumab. These receptor sequences come from a human donor with non-small cell lung cancer who had a complete response to radiotherapy plus ipilimumab.

There are a few counts of this clone. The gene calls are TRBV2 and TRBJ2-5; 9 positions match TRBD1. Germline lookup yields CDR1 SNHLY and CDR2 FYNNEI. The CDR3 sequence is 14 residues long. Trimming removed 4 bases from V and 4 bases from J; junction bases left unmatched: 4. The CDR3 sequence: CASSGQGVIETQYF. As DNA, the CDR3 is TGTGCCAGCAGTGGACAGGGGGTAATAGAGACCCAGTACTTC.

This chain links TRBV18 with TRBJ2-7; 7 bases are shared with TRBD1. The length of the CDR3 is 16 residues. Germline CDR1 is KGHSH and CDR2 is LQKENI. V lost 2 bases to trimming and J lost 6 bases; unmatched junction nucleotides: 13. DNA of the CDR3: TGTGCCAGCTCACCATTGAAAGGGCAGTCAGGGGGCGAGCAGTACTTC. Its translation is CASSPLKGQSGGEQYF.

The chain links TRBV5-1 to TRBJ2-3; D is perhaps TRBD2 (7 bases). The CDR3 is 15 amino acids. Trimming took 1 base from V and 1 from J, leaving 10 bases between them. Per the germline V gene, CDR1 is SGHRS and CDR2 is YFSETQ. The CDR3 region is CASSLYGGRTDTQYF. CDR3 coding DNA: TGCGCCAGCAGCTTGTACGGGGGGCGCACAGATACGCAGTATTTT.

This clone showed up just a few times. V and J are TRBV7-8 and TRBJ2-5; 10 bases fit TRBD2. V lost 2 bases, J lost 4 bases, and 10 bases stayed unmatched. The CDR3 covers 17 residues. The germline CDR1 and CDR2 sequences are SGHVS and FQNEAQ. In nucleotides, the CDR3 is TGTGCCAGCAGCTTACTAGGGAGCGGGAGGGCCCCAGAGACCCAGTACTTC. Encoded protein: CASSLLGSGRAPETQYF.

This chain links TRBV2 with TRBJ2-5, with TRBD1 identical over 7 bases. V was clipped by 5 bases and J by 3 bases; unmatched bases: 3. CDR1 is SNHLY and CDR2 is FYNNEI in the germline V gene. The CDR3 totals 13 residues. The CDR3 region has the DNA TGTGCCAGCAGTAGGGACAGAGAAGAGACCCAGTACTTC. Protein sequence: CASSRDREETQYF. Full variable domain (rest looked up from reference TRBV2 and TRBJ2-5): EPEVTQTPSHQVTQMGQEVILRCVPISNHLYFYWYRQILGQKVEFLVSFYNNEISEKSEIFDDQFSVERPDGSNFTLKIRSTKLEDSAMYFCASSRDREETQYFGPGTRLLVL.

This chain links TRBV19 with TRBJ2-1, with no clear D. CDR3 length: 14 residues. Germline assignment: CDR1 LNHDA and CDR2 SQIVND (reference sequence). V lost 5 bases and J lost 0, with 8 bases in between. The CDR3 DNA reads TGTGCCAGTAGTTATGTGAGCTCCTACAATGAGCAGTTCTTC. Amino acid sequence: CASSYVSSYNEQFF. Full variable domain (remainder filled in from reference TRBV19 and TRBJ2-1): DGGITQSPKYLFRKEGQNVTLSCEQNLNHDAMYWYRQDPGQGLRLIYYSQIVNDFQKGDIAEGYSVSREKKESFPLTVTSAQKNPTAFYLCASSYVSSYNEQFFGPGTRLTVL.

This chain links TRBV19 with TRBJ1-2, with 11 bases that match TRBD1. The CDR3 loop spans 18 amino acids. Germline CDR1 reads LNHDA; CDR2 reads SQIVND (reference sequence). The ends lost 4 bases at V and 1 base at J; junction bases unmatched: 11. The CDR3 loop reads CASSRGQGVGFNNYGYTF. CDR3 DNA: TGTGCCAGTAGTAGGGGACAGGGGGTTGGGTTCAATAACTATGGCTACACCTTC.

The V and J genes are TRBV11-2 and TRBJ1-2; 7 nucleotides line up with TRBD1. The CDR3 consists of 12 residues. V lost 5 bases and J lost 7; bases outside the gene matches: 4. The germline V gene has CDR1 SGHAT and CDR2 FQNNGV. In DNA, the CDR3 is TGTGCCAGCAGCGAGACAGGGATTGGCTACACCTTC. Amino acids: CASSETGIGYTF.

The V call is TRBV19, the J call TRBJ1-1; 8 bases agree with TRBD1. V lost 5 bases and J lost 6; bases outside the gene matches: 8. The CDR3 contains 14 residues. Germline CDR1 and CDR2: LNHDA and SQIVND (reference sequence). The CDR3 sequence: CASSPGTGGSEAFF. In nucleotides, the CDR3 is TGTGCCAGTAGTCCAGGGACAGGAGGGTCTGAAGCTTTCTTT. The complete variable domain, with remaining parts taken from reference TRBV19 and TRBJ1-1, reads DGGITQSPKYLFRKEGQNVTLSCEQNLNHDAMYWYRQDPGQGLRLIYYSQIVNDFQKGDIAEGYSVSREKKESFPLTVTSAQKNPTAFYLCASSPGTGGSEAFFGQGTRLTVV.

The chain links TRBV7-9 to TRBJ2-1; D gene uncertain. V shed 6 bases and J shed 5 bases, with 17 bases lying between them. This CDR3 has 15 residues. Germline CDR1 is SEHNR and CDR2 is FQNEAQ (reference sequence). The CDR3 reads CASSPQRSRNNEQFF. CDR3 nucleotide sequence: TGTGCCAGCAGTCCCCAAAGGTCCAGGAACAATGAGCAGTTCTTC. Full variable domain (missing parts from reference TRBV7-9 and TRBJ2-1): DTGVSQNPRHKITKRGQNVTFRCDPISEHNRLYWYRQTLGQGPEFLTYFQNEAQLEKSRLLSDRFSAERPKGSFSTLEIQRTEQGDSAMYLCASSPQRSRNNEQFFGPGTRLTVL.

With regard to this clone: Within the sample, other DNA sequences also encode this same CDR3. The chain recombines TRBV27 with TRBJ2-2, with a weak D call TRBD2 (6 bases). Germline V gives CDR1 MNHEY, CDR2 SMNVEV (reference sequence). V was cut by 2 bases and J by 5 bases, with 12 bases left in between. The CDR3 runs 15 residues. The CDR3 DNA sequence: TGTGCCAGCAGTTTACTTCTGGCGGGAACCGGGGAGCTGTTTTTT. It translates to CASSLLLAGTGELFF.

The chain joins TRBV19 to TRBJ1-2, with TRBD1 matching 7 bases. Germline V gene data show CDR1 as LNHDA and CDR2 as SQIVND (reference sequence). The CDR3 spans 17 residues. V lost 4 bases to trimming and J lost 2 bases; unmatched junction nucleotides: 13. CDR3 nucleotides: TGTGCCAGTAGTAAAACAGGGGAAGGCACAAAGAACTATGGCTACACCTTC. The encoded protein is CASSKTGEGTKNYGYTF.

V usage is TRBV9 and J usage is TRBJ2-5; D unclear. The CDR3 consists of 14 residues. The V end lost 0 bases, the J end lost 1 base, and 7 bases lay between the germline ends. From germline, CDR1 is SGDLS and CDR2 YYNGEE. CDR3 loop: CASSVGSSQETQYF. CDR3 DNA: TGTGCCAGCAGCGTAGGGTCCAGCCAAGAGACCCAGTACTTC.

The chain recombines TRBV29-1 with TRBJ2-1; 8 bases agree with TRBD2. Germline V lookup: CDR1 SQVTM, CDR2 ANQGSEA. The ends lost 5 bases at V and 6 bases at J; junction bases unmatched: 6. This CDR3 is built from 13 residues. CDR3 DNA: TGCAGCGTTCGACGGGGGGGCTTCAATGAGCAGTTCTTC. Protein: CSVRRGGFNEQFF.

The chain recombines TRBV18 with TRBJ2-1, with 7 bases aligning to TRBD1. The CDR3 runs 16 residues. Trimming removed 6 bases from V and 6 bases from J; junction bases left unmatched: 14. Germline values: CDR1 KGHSH, CDR2 LQKENI. The CDR3 protein is CASSLSGTVGSNEQFF. CDR3 nucleotides: TGTGCCAGCTCCCTCTCCGGGACAGTGGGTTCCAATGAGCAGTTCTTC.

This clone was observed once. This chain uses TRBV4-1 with TRBJ2-5, with TRBD1 identical over 7 bases. The germline V gene has CDR1 MGHRA and CDR2 YSYEKL. V lost 6 bases, J lost 3 bases, and 10 bases stayed unmatched. The CDR3 totals 15 residues. The CDR3 DNA is TGCGCCAGCAGAATGGGGTACAGGGGTGAAGAGACCCAGTACTTC. Amino acid sequence: CASRMGYRGEETQYF.

This clone was recorded only once. V is TRBV6-5 and J is TRBJ2-1; 8 bases fit TRBD2. V lost 3 bases and J lost 3; bases outside the gene matches: 4. Germline values: CDR1 MNHEY, CDR2 SVGAGI. The CDR3 runs to 15 residues. CDR3 sequence (DNA): TGTGCCAGCAGTTATTCAGGGACTAGCTACAATGAGCAGTTCTTC. It is translated as CASSYSGTSYNEQFF.

The chain is built from TRBV10-3 and TRBJ2-3; 10 nucleotides line up with TRBD2. This CDR3 comprises 13 residues. Per germline, CDR1 ENHRY and CDR2 SYGVKD. J gave up 4 bases and V 11 bases, and 6 bases lay outside the gene matches. The CDR3 spells CASVAGGADTQYF. CDR3 bases: TGTGCCTCTGTAGCGGGAGGAGCAGATACGCAGTATTTT.

The genes are TRBV11-3 and TRBJ2-2, with TRBD2 identical over 9 bases. Trimming removed 5 bases from V and 5 bases from J; junction bases left unmatched: 15. This CDR3 has 18 residues. CDR1 is SGHNT, CDR2 YENEEA, per germline. CDR3 protein: CASSPRGAGGPRTGELFF. DNA of the CDR3: TGTGCCAGCAGCCCCCGAGGGGCGGGAGGGCCAAGGACCGGGGAGCTGTTTTTT.

V and J are TRBV9 and TRBJ2-5; TRBD2 matches at 9 bases. The CDR3 is 14 amino acids. Per germline, CDR1 SGDLS and CDR2 YYNGEE. V was pared by 4 bases and J by 7 bases, with 8 bases of the junction left unmatched. The CDR3 here is CASSFSGGSGTQYF. The CDR3 nucleotides are TGTGCCAGCAGCTTTAGCGGGGGCTCCGGGACCCAGTACTTC.

This clone was counted only a few times. This CDR3 reads CASSPGGNTEAFF. The CDR3 nucleotides read TGTGCCAGCAGCCCTGGCGGGAACACTGAAGCTTTCTTT. This chain links TRBV13 with TRBJ1-1; no clear D gene. V was cut by 5 bases and J by 1 base, with 8 bases left in between. The CDR3 loop spans 13 amino acids. Germline V gene data show CDR1 as PRHDT and CDR2 as FYEKMQ (reference sequence).

The chain is built from TRBV5-1 and TRBJ1-3; 8 positions match TRBD1. This CDR3 spans 14 amino acids. Germline V gene lookup returns CDR1 SGHRS and CDR2 YFSETQ. The V and J ends lost 4 bases and 4 bases, in that order; junction bases with no gene match: 4. CDR3 sequence reads: CASSDGQGGNTIYF. DNA for the CDR3: TGCGCCAGCAGCGACGGACAGGGCGGAAACACCATATATTTT.

The J gene is TRBJ2-1, the V gene TRBV29-1; 11 bases map to TRBD2. CDR3 length equals 16 residues. Germline CDR1 and CDR2: SQVTM and ANQGSEA. Germline trimming cut 0 bases from V and 7 bases from J; bases unmatched to any gene: 8. The DNA of the CDR3 is TGCAGCGTTGAAGATATAAGGACTAGCGGGCATAATGAGCAGTTCTTC. It is translated as CSVEDIRTSGHNEQFF.